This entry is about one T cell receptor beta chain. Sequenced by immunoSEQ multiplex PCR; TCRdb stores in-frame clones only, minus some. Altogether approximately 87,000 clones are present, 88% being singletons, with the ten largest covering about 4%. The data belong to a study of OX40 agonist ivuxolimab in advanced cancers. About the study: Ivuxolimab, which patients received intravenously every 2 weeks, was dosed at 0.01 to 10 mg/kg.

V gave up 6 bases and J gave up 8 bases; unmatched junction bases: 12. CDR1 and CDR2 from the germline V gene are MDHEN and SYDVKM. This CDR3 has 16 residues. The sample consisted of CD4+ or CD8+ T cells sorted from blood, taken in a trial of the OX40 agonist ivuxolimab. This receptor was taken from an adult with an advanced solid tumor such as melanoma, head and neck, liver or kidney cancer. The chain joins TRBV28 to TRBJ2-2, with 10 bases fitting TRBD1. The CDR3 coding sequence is TGTGCCAGCAGCACCCTCGGGACAGGGGTATCAGGGGAGCTGTTTTTT. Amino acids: CASSTLGTGVSGELFF.